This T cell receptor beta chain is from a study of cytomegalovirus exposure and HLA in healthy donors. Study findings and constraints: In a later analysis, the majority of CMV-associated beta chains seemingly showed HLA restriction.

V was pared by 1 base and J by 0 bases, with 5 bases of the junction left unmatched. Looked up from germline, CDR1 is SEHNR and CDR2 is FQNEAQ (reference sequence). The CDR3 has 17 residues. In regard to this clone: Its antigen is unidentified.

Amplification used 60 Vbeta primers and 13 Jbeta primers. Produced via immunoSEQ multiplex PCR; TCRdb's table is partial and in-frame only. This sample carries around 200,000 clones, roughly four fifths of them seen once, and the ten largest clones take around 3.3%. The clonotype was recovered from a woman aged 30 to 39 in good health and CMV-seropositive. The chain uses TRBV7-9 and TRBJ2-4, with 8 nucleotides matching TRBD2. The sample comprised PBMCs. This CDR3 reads CASSLGTSGIAKNIQYF. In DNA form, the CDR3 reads TGTGCCAGCAGCTTAGGAACTAGCGGAATAGCCAAAAACATTCAGTACTTC. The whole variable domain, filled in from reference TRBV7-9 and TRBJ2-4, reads DTGVSQNPRHKITKRGQNVTFRCDPISEHNRLYWYRQTLGQGPEFLTYFQNEAQLEKSRLLSDRFSAERPKGSFSTLEIQRTEQGDSAMYLCASSLGTSGIAKNIQYFGAGTRLSVL.